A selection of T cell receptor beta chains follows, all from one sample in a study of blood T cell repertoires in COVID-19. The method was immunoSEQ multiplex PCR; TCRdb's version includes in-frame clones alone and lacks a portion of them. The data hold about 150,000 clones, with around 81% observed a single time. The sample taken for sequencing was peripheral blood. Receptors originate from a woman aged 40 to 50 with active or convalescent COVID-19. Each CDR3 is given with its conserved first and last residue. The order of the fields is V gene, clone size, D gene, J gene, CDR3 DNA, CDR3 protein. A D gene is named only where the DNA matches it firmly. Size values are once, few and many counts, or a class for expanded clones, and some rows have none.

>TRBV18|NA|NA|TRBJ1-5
TGTGCCAGCTCACCGGCGGGGAACGTGGATCAGCCCCAGCATTTT
CASSPAGNVDQPQHF
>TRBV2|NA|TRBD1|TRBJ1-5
TGTGCCAGCAAGGAGACAGGGAATCAGCCCCAGCATTTT
CASKETGNQPQHF
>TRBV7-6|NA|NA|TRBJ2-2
TGTGCCAGCAGCTTATTCGCGAACACCGGGGAGCTGTTTTTT
CASSLFANTGELFF
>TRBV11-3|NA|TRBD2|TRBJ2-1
TGTGCCAGCAGCTTAGATGTGGCGGGGGCCTACAATGAGCAGTTCTTC
CASSLDVAGAYNEQFF
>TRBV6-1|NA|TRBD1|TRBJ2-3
TGTGCCAGCAGTGAGGACAGGGGCACAGATACGCAGTATTTT
CASSEDRGTDTQYF
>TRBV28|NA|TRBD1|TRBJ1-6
TGTGCCAGCAGGACCGGGACAGCTAATTCACCCCTCCACTTT
CASRTGTANSPLHF
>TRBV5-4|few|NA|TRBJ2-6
TGTGCCAGCAGCTTTTCCCTGGGGGCCAACGTCCTGACTTTC
CASSFSLGANVLTF
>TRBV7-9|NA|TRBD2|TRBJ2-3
TGTGCCAGCAGCTTAGTCGGCCTAGCGGTCGCGTGGGCAGATACGCAGTATTTT
CASSLVGLAVAWADTQYF
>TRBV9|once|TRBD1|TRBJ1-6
TGTGCCAGCAGCTCACGTTGGACAGGGGGCTTTGGATCACCCCTCCACTTT
CASSSRWTGGFGSPLHF
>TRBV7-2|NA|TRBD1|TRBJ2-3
TGTGCCAGCAGCGCAACAGGGGTTTGGGCAGATACGCAGTATTTT
CASSATGVWADTQYF
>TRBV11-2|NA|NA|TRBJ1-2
TGTGCCAGCAGCTTAGAACTGCAGGGTGGAGATGGCTACACCTTC
CASSLELQGGDGYTF
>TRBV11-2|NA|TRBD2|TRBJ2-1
TGTGCCAGCAGCGGGCTAGCGGGGGGATACAATGAGCAGTTCTTC
CASSGLAGGYNEQFF
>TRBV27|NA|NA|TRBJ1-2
TGTGCCAGCAGTTTAGTCCAGGGAGGGCATGGCTACACCTTC
CASSLVQGGHGYTF
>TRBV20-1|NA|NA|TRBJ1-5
TGCAGTGCTAGTAGTCAGGGAGGGTATAGCAATCAGCCCCAGCATTTT
CSASSQGGYSNQPQHF
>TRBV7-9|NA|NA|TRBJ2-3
TGTGCCAGCGCCCGGGCAGATACGCAGTATTTT
CASARADTQYF
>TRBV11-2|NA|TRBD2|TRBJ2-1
TGTGCCAGCAGCTTAGATCGCCGGCTAGCGGGAGGGGCCTACAATGAGCAGTTCTTC
CASSLDRRLAGGAYNEQFF
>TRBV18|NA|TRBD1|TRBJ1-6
TGTGCCAGCTCACCACTCGACAGGGATTCACCCCTCCACTTT
CASSPLDRDSPLHF
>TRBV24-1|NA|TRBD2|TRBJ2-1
TGTGCCACCAGTGACCCTAGGACTAGCGGGAGCAATGAGCAGTTCTTC
CATSDPRTSGSNEQFF
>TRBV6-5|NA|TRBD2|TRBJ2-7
TGTGCCAGCAGTCAGCTAGCGGTGATATACTACGAGCAGTACTTC
CASSQLAVIYYEQYF
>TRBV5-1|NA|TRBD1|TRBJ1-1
TGCGCCAGCAGCTTGGGGGACAGGACGAACACTGAAGCTTTCTTT
CASSLGDRTNTEAFF
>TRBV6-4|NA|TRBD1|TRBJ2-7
TGTGCCAGCAGTGAGGGACAGACCTACGAGCAGTACTTC
CASSEGQTYEQYF
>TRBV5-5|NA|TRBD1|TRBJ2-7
TGTGCCAGCAGCTTCAGAAGCAGGGGGTTTAGCTCCTACGAGCAGTACTTC
CASSFRSRGFSSYEQYF
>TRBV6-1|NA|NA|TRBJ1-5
TGTGCCAGCAGTGTCTCACAGGGATTAAGCAATCAGCCCCAGCATTTT
CASSVSQGLSNQPQHF
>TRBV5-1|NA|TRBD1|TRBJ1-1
TGCGCCAGCAGCTTAGGAGGGGGCGATAACACTGAAGCTTTCTTT
CASSLGGGDNTEAFF
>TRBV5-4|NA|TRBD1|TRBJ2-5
TGTGCCAGCAGCAGGGACAGGAAAGAGACCCAGTACTTC
CASSRDRKETQYF
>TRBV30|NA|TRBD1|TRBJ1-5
TGTGCCTTAGGACAGGGGGGACAGCCCCAGCATTTT
CALGQGGQPQHF
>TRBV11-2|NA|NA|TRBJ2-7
TGTGCCAGCAGCTCTGAGACTTTTAGGGGCGAGCAGTACTTC
CASSSETFRGEQYF
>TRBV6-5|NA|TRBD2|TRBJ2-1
TGTGCCAGCCCAGCGGGAGGGTCGGTGGATGAGCAGTTCTTC
CASPAGGSVDEQFF
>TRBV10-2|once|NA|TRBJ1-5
TGCGCCACCCGGATGACTGTGGGGGCCAATCAGCCCCAGCATTTT
CATRMTVGANQPQHF
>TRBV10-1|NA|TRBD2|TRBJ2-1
TGCGCCAGCGCCCTAGCGGGGGGTCCCTACAATGAGCAGTTCTTC
CASALAGGPYNEQFF
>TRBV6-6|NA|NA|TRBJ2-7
TGTGCCAGCAGTTACTCGCCCGGGCAGGGTCGTTACGAGCAGTACTTC
CASSYSPGQGRYEQYF
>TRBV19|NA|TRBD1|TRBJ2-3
TGTGCCAGTAGTATACGGTCGGACAGGGCATCACACAATACGCAGTATTTT
CASSIRSDRASHNTQYF
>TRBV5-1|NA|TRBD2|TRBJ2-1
TGCGCCAGCAGCTTGGCCTTACTGGGACTAGCGGGGGATGAGCAGTTCTTC
CASSLALLGLAGDEQFF
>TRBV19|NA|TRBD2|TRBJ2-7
TGTGCCAGTAGTTATGCCGGCACTAGCGGGAGGAACGAGCAGTACTTC
CASSYAGTSGRNEQYF
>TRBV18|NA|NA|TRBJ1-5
TGTGCCAGCTCACCGCGCAGGGGAAGCAATCAGCCCCAGCATTTT
CASSPRRGSNQPQHF
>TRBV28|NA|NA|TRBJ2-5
TGTGCCAGCAGTTTTAGACGGGATCAAGAGACCCAGTACTTC
CASSFRRDQETQYF
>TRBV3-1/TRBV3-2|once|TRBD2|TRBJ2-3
TGTGCCAGCAGCCAAGGTGCTAGCGGGGGGCAAGCAGATACGCAGTATTTT
CASSQGASGGQADTQYF
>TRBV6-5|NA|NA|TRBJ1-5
TGTGCCAGCAACGGCGGGAGCGGGGGCAATCAGCCCCAGCATTTT
CASNGGSGGNQPQHF
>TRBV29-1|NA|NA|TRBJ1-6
TGCAGCGTTGAACAGGGGCCAGGTTCACCCCTCCACTTT
CSVEQGPGSPLHF
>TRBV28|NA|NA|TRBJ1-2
TGTGCCAGCAGTTTCAGGGACACCCCAGTTGATGGCTACACCTTC
CASSFRDTPVDGYTF
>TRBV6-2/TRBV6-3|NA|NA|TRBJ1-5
TGTGCCAGCAGTTACCCGTATCAGCCCCAGCATTTT
CASSYPYQPQHF
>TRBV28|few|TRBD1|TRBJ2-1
TGTGGGACGTGGGCAGGGGGTGTACATGAGCAGTTCTTC
CGTWAGGVHEQFF